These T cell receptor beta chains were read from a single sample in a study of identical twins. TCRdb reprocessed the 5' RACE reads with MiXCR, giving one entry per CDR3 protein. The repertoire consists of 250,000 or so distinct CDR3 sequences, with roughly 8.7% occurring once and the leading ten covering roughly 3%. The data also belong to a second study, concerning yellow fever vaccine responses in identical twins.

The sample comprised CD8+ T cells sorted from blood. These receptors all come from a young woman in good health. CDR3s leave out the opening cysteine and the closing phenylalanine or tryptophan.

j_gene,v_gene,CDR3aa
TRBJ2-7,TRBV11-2,ASSLEVGGSGVYEQY
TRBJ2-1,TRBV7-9,ASSLVGQNSYNEQF
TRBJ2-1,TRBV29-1,SERSGGPYNEQF
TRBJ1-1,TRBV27,ASSRHRDVNTEAF
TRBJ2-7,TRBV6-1,AGQDRTSSYEQY
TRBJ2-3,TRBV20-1,SARDSASGSGETDTQY
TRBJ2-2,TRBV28,ASSSGRGVAGELF
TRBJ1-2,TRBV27,ASSGGGSGYT
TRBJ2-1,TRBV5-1,ASTPGQPYNEQF
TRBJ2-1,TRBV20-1,SASTTPLWNEQF
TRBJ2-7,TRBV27,ATSGGTGRNEQY
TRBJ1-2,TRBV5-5,ASAYSENYGYT
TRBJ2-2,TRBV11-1,ASSPYSSGHPANTGELF
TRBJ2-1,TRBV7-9,ASSPDFSEQF
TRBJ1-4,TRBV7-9,ASSLESHEKLF
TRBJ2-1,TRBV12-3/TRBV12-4,ASRVKGSGIAEQF
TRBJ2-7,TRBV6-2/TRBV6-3,ASSVLVGDEQY
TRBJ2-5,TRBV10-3,AISTSEGLLETQY
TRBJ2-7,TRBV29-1,SVALAVSSYEQY
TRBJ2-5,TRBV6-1,ASSATWTGRETQY
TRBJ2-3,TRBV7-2,ASSMTATSTDTQY
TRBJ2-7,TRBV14,ASSQEIATGEQY
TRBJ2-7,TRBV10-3,AISESLLAGAYEQY
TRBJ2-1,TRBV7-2,ASSFTGTGRLNEQF
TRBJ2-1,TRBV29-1,SVEGSSVFGDEQF
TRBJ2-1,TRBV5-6,ASSGVGLAVYNEQF
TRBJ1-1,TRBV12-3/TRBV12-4,ASRSGVPEAF
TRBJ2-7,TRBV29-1,SVVVGDRASYEQY
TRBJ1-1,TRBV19,ASIGVGTEAF
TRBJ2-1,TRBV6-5,ASSYTIAGGGHNEQF
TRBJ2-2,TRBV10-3,AISEGSGELF
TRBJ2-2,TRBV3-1,ASSQPGLAENTGELF
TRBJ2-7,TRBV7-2,ASSLEPSGSNEQY
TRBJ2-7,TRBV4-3,ASSQDRRTPSEQY
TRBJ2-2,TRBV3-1,ASSQDYGDTGELF
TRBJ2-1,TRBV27,ASSLWGSPNNEQF
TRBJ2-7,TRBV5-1,ASSLGGSPSYEQY
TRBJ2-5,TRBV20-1,SARNRGTETQY
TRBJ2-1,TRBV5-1,ASSLWDRGYNEQF
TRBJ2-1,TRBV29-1,SVTQGNEQF
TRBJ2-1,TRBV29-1,SVVIPYSGNSVQF
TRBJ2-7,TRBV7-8,ASSAHPGQGYEQY
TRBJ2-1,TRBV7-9,ASSWASTGFIIEQF